This TCR beta chain was found in a study of blood T cell repertoires in COVID-19. About the study: COVID-19 samples from acute and convalescent phases originated in the United States, Italy and Spain. T cells, B-cell-depleted T cells, or PBMCs supplied cDNA or gDNA.

Some clones are missing from TCRdb's copy, which holds only in-frame ones; the method was immunoSEQ multiplex PCR. The sample yields 95,000 to 150,000 clones, roughly 69% seen once. CDR3 length: 15 residues. Per the germline V gene, CDR1 is MGHDK and CDR2 is SYGVNS. This clone came up many times. At one boundary the junction diverges from the germline segment, which might be a read error. V gene TRBV25-1 combines with J gene TRBJ1-4; a possible D gene is TRBD1 (5 bases). Material: peripheral blood. This clonotype originated in a woman between 65 and 79 years old with acute or convalescent COVID-19. The CDR3 spells CASSEYRSTNEKLFF. The CDR3 DNA reads TGTGCCAGCAGCGAATACAGGTCAACTAATGAAAAACTGTTTTTT.